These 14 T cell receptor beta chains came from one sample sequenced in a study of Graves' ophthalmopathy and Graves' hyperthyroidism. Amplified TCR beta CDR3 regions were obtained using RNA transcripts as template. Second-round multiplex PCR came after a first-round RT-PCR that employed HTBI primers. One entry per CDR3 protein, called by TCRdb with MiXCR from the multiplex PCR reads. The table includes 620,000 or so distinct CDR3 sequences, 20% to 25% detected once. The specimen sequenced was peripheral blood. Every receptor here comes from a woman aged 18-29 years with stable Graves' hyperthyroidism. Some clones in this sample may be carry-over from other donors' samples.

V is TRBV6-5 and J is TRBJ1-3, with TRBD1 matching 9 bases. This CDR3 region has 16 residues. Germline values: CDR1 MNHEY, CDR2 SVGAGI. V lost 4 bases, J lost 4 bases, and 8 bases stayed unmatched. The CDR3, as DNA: TGTGCCAGCAGTTTAAACAGGGGGCGCACGGGAAACACCATATATTTT. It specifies CASSLNRGRTGNTIYF.

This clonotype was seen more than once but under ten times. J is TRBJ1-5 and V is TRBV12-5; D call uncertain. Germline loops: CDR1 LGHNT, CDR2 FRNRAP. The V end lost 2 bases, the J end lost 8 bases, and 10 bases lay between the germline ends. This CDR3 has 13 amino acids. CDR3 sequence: CASGLSNSEPQHF. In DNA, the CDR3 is TGTGCTAGTGGTTTGTCCAACTCGGAGCCCCAGCATTTT.

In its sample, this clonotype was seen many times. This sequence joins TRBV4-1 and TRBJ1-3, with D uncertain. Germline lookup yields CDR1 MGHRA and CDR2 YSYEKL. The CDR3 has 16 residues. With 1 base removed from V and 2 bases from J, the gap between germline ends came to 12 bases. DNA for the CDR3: TGCGCCAGCAGCCAAGGGGAGGTAGGGACTGGAAACACCATATATTTT. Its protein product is CASSQGEVGTGNTIYF.

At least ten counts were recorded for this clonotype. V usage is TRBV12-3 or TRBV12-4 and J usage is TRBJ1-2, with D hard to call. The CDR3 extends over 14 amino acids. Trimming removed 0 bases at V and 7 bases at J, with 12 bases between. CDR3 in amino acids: CASSLARALAGYTF. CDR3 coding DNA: TGTGCCAGCAGTTTAGCGCGCGCCCTTGCTGGCTACACCTTC.

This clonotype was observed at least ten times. The CDR3 reads CASSTTGRNQPQHF. In nucleotides, the CDR3 is TGTGCCAGCAGCACGACTGGGAGAAATCAGCCCCAGCATTTT. The V call is TRBV6-1, the J call TRBJ1-5; D remains ambiguous. Germline V CDR1 and CDR2: MNHNS, SASEGT. V was cut by 6 bases and J by 4 bases, with 13 bases left in between. This CDR3 comprises 14 residues.

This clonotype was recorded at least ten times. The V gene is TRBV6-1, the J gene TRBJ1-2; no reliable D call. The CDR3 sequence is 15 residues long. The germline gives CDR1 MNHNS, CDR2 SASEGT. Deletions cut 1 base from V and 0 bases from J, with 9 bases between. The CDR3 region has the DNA TGTGCCAGCAGTGAAGGTCACAGTCCTAACTATGGCTACACCTTC. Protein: CASSEGHSPNYGYTF.

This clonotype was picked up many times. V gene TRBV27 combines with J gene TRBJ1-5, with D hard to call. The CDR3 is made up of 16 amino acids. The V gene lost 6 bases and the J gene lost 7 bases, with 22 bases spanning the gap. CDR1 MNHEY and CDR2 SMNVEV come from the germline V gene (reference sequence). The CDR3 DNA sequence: TGTGCCAGCAGCCCGGAATGGGTGGGTGGGTACCAGCCCCAGCATTTT. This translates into CASSPEWVGGYQPQHF.

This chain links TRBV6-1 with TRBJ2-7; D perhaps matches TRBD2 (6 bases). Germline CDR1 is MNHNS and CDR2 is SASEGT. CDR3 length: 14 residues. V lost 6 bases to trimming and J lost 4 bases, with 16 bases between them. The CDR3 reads CASSVKEGSYEQYF. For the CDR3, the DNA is TGTGCCAGCAGCGTCAAGGAGGGATCGTACGAGCAGTACTTC.

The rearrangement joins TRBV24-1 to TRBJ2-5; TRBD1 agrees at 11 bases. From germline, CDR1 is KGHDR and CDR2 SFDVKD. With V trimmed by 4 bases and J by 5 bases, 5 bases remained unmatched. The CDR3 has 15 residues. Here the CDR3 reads CATSDWTGGDETQYF. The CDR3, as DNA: TGTGCCACCAGTGACTGGACAGGGGGCGATGAGACCCAGTACTTC.

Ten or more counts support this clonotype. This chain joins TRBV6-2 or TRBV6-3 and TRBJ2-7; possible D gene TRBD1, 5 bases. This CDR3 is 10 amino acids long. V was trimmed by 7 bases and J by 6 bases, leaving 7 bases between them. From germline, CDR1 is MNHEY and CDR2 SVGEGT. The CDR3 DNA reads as TGTGCCAGCAACAGGATCGAGCAGTACTTC. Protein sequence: CASNRIEQYF.

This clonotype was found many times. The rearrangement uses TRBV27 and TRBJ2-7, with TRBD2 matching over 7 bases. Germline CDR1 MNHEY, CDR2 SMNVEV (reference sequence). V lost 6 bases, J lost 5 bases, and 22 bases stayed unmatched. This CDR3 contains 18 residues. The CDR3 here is CASSSTTDQGLQIDEQYF. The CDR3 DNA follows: TGTGCCAGCAGCTCTACTACCGACCAGGGACTACAAATCGACGAGCAGTACTTC.

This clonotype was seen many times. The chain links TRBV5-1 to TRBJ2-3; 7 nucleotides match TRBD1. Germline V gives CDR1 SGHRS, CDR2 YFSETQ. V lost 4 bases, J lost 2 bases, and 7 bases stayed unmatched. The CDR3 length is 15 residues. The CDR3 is CASSPGQEITDTQYF. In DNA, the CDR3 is TGCGCCAGCAGCCCCGGACAGGAAATCACAGATACGCAGTATTTT. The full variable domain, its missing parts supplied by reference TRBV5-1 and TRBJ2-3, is KAGVTQTPRYLIKTRGQQVTLSCSPISGHRSVSWYQQTPGQGLQFLFEYFSETQRNKGNFPGRFSGRQFSNSRSEMNVSTLELGDSALYLCASSPGQEITDTQYFGPGTRLTVL.

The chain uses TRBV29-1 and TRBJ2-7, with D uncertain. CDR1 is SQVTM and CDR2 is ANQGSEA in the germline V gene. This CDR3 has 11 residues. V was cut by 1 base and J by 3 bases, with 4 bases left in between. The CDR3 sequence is CSVEGIYEQYF. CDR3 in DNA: TGCAGCGTTGAAGGGATCTACGAGCAGTACTTC.

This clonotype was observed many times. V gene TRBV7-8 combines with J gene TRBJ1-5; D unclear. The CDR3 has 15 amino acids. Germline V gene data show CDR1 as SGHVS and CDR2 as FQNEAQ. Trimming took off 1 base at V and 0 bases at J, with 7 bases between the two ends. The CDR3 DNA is TGTGCCAGCAGCTTAGACCAAAATAGCAATCAGCCCCAGCATTTT. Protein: CASSLDQNSNQPQHF. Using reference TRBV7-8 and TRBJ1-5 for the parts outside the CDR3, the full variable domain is GAGVSQSPRYKVAKRGQDVALRCDPISGHVSLFWYQQALGQGPEFLTYFQNEAQLDKSGLPSDRFFAERPEGSVSTLKIQRTQQEDSAVYLCASSLDQNSNQPQHFGDGTRLSIL.